These 20 T cell receptor beta chains share one sample of origin, sequenced in a study of graft-versus-host responses after intestinal transplantation. Generated by immunoSEQ multiplex PCR, the TCRdb table keeps only in-frame clones and is missing some. The data hold about 86,000 clones, with roughly four fifths observed a single time. These receptors have no known antigen. Sequenced here: unstimulated CD8+ T cells sorted from spleen or lymph node cells, sampled before intestinal transplant. The receptors shown here come from a human donor who received an intestinal transplant.

This rearrangement joins TRBV28 to TRBJ1-5; D is uncertain. CDR3 length: 17 amino acids. The V end lost 6 bases, the J end lost 0 bases, and 18 bases lay between the germline ends. Germline CDR1 and CDR2: MDHEN and SYDVKM. CDR3 residues: CASSPPAGSHSNQPQHF. CDR3 sequence (DNA): TGTGCCAGCAGCCCCCCCGCGGGGAGCCATAGCAATCAGCCCCAGCATTTT.

DNA for the CDR3: TGTGCCAGCAGCAAACCGCCTAGCTTTAATAGCAATCAGCCCCAGCATTTT. It specifies CASSKPPSFNSNQPQHF. The rearrangement joins TRBV21-1 to TRBJ1-5. TRBV21-1 is a known pseudogene. The CDR3 consists of 17 residues.

This clone came up once. V and J are TRBV28 and TRBJ1-2, with D perhaps matching TRBD1 (6 bases). CDR3 size: 15 residues. Germline V gives CDR1 MDHEN, CDR2 SYDVKM. V was shortened by 2 bases and J by 7 bases, with 17 bases between the two germline ends. The CDR3 loop reads CASSLGWQGMSGYTF. The CDR3 region has the DNA TGTGCCAGCAGTTTAGGGTGGCAGGGGATGAGTGGCTACACCTTC.

The chain is built from TRBV18 and TRBJ2-4, with 11 bases matching TRBD1. Germline lookup yields CDR1 KGHSH and CDR2 LQKENI. V shed 4 bases, J shed 3 bases, and the junction held 11 bases outside the gene matches. This CDR3 is 18 amino acids long. The CDR3 sequence: CASSLGTGGLRGKNIQYF. Here the CDR3 DNA reads TGTGCCAGCTCACTCGGGACAGGGGGATTGAGGGGCAAAAACATTCAGTACTTC. The full variable domain, with the rest looked up from reference TRBV18 and TRBJ2-4, is NAGVMQNPRHLVRRRGQEARLRCSPMKGHSHVYWYRQLPEEGLKFMVYLQKENIIDESGMPKERFSAEFPKEGPSILRIQQVVRGDSAAYFCASSLGTGGLRGKNIQYFGAGTRLSVL.

V gene TRBV28 combines with J gene TRBJ1-3, with D maybe TRBD1 (6 bases). The germline V gene encodes CDR1 MDHEN and CDR2 SYDVKM. Trimming cost V 1 base and J 4 bases, with 8 bases left between them. This CDR3 contains 14 residues. The CDR3 nucleotides read TGTGCCAGCAGTTTATCGGGACAAGGAAACACCATATATTTT. Encoded protein: CASSLSGQGNTIYF.

The gene calls are TRBV9 and TRBJ2-5; the match to TRBD1 covers 9 bases. The CDR3 sequence is 14 residues long. V lost 3 bases to trimming and J lost 2 bases; unmatched junction nucleotides: 2. The V gene's germline CDR1 is SGDLS and CDR2 YYNGEE. The DNA of the CDR3 is TGTGCCAGCAGCGACGACAGGGGGCAAGAGACCCAGTACTTC. Its protein is CASSDDRGQETQYF. Full variable domain (rest looked up from reference TRBV9 and TRBJ2-5): DSGVTQTPKHLITATGQRVTLRCSPRSGDLSVYWYQQSLDQGLQFLIQYYNGEERAKGNILERFSAQQFPDLHSELNLSSLELGDSALYFCASSDDRGQETQYFGPGTRLLVL.

This clone was seen more than once but under ten times. The chain combines TRBV28 with TRBJ1-4; possibly TRBD1 for D (5 bases). Between the trimmed V and J ends, which lost 0 bases and 7 bases, there was a span of 12 bases. The CDR3 spans 15 residues. CDR1 and CDR2 (germline): MDHEN, SYDVKM. CDR3: CASSLCISGREKLFF. DNA for the CDR3: TGTGCCAGCAGTTTATGCATCTCAGGGCGTGAAAAACTGTTTTTT. Combining the CDR3 with reference TRBV28 and TRBJ1-4 gives the whole variable domain DVKVTQSSRYLVKRTGEKVFLECVQDMDHENMFWYRQDPGLGLRLIYFSYDVKMKEKGDIPEGYSVSREKKERFSLILESASTNQTSMYLCASSLCISGREKLFFGSGTQLSVL.

The chain combines TRBV4-2 with TRBJ2-1; 12 bases agree with TRBD2. Trimming cost V 2 bases and J 2 bases; bases outside gene matches: 1. The CDR3 has 16 residues. Germline CDR1 and CDR2: LGHNA and YNFKEQ. CDR3 DNA: TGTGCCAGCAGCCAACTAGCGGGGGGGCCCTACAATGAGCAGTTCTTC. It yields the protein CASSQLAGGPYNEQFF.

For the CDR3, the DNA is TGTGCCAGCAGCTTGGAGGGTATTGCACAGGCGGGGGATCAGCCCCAGCATTTT. Residues: CASSLEGIAQAGDQPQHF. V and J are TRBV5-5 and TRBJ1-5, with a possible D match to TRBD1 (5 bases). The CDR3 runs 18 residues. Trimming shortened V by 0 bases and J by 5 bases, and 21 bases separated the two germline ends. Per the germline V gene, CDR1 is SGHKS and CDR2 is YYEKEE (reference sequence). The variable domain in full, completed from reference TRBV5-5 and TRBJ1-5, reads DAGVTQSPTHLIKTRGQQVTLRCSPISGHKSVSWYQQVLGQGPQFIFQYYEKEERGRGNFPDRFSARQFPNYSSELNVNALLLGDSALYLCASSLEGIAQAGDQPQHFGDGTRLSIL.

CDR3 in amino acids: CASSLDINPSQETQYF. CDR3 in DNA: TGTGCCAGCAGCTTAGATATTAACCCTTCACAAGAGACCCAGTACTTC. The chain couples TRBV11-2 to TRBJ2-5; D is ambiguous. The CDR3 is 16 amino acids. CDR1 and CDR2 (germline): SGHAT, FQNNGV. V lost 0 bases and J lost 2, with 13 bases in between. The full variable domain, rest sourced from reference TRBV11-2 and TRBJ2-5, is EAGVAQSPRYKIIEKRQSVAFWCNPISGHATLYWYQQILGQGPKLLIQFQNNGVVDDSQLPKDRFSAERLKGVDSTLKIQPAKLEDSAVYLCASSLDINPSQETQYFGPGTRLLVL.

This clone was counted only a few times. The CDR3 here is CASSGGQGISYEQYF. The CDR3 bases are TGTGCCAGCAGTGGAGGACAGGGTATCTCCTACGAGCAGTACTTC. The chain uses TRBV2 and TRBJ2-7; 8 nucleotides agree with TRBD1. Germline trimming cut 4 bases from V and 0 bases from J; bases unmatched to any gene: 5. Germline V CDR1 and CDR2: SNHLY, FYNNEI. This CDR3 contains 15 residues.

The rearrangement links TRBV4-1 to TRBJ2-7, with 13 bases matching TRBD2. The germline V gene encodes CDR1 MGHRA and CDR2 YSYEKL. The CDR3 contains 17 residues. The V gene end was trimmed by 4 bases and the J gene end by 0 bases; junction bases not matched to a gene: 6. The chain's CDR3 is CASSRIGLAGVSYEQYF. The CDR3 region has the DNA TGCGCCAGCAGCCGAATAGGACTAGCGGGAGTCTCCTACGAGCAGTACTTC.

The chain has TRBV21-1 and TRBJ1-3. TRBV21-1 is given as a pseudogene. This CDR3 has 20 amino acids. The CDR3 DNA sequence: TGTGCCAGCAGCAAAGGGGCGGCAGACTTATTCCACGCGTCTGGAAACACCATATATTTT. Encoded protein: CASSKGAADLFHASGNTIYF.

The rearrangement joins TRBV28 to TRBJ2-1; a weak D match, TRBD1 (6 bases). Per the germline V gene, CDR1 is MDHEN and CDR2 is SYDVKM. CDR3 length equals 19 residues. Trimming left V 3 bases short and J 0 bases short, with 21 bases between. The CDR3 DNA sequence: TGTGCCAGCAGTTTCGCTATGGGGGCAGGGTTTAGCTCCTACAATGAGCAGTTCTTC. This encodes CASSFAMGAGFSSYNEQFF.

The V and J genes are TRBV7-9 and TRBJ2-3, with 11 positions matching TRBD2. Losses at the gene ends were 1 base for V and 3 bases for J; bases not matched to a gene: 3. Germline V gene data show CDR1 as SEHNR and CDR2 as FQNEAQ (reference sequence). The CDR3 length is 16 residues. CDR3 coding DNA: TGTGCCAGCAGCTTAGGCGTAGCGGGAGGGACAGATACGCAGTATTTT. Protein product: CASSLGVAGGTDTQYF.

The CDR3 region has the DNA TGCGCCAGCAGCCAAAAGGCCCTATACTACGAGCAGTACTTC. As protein: CASSQKALYYEQYF. The V and J genes are TRBV4-1 and TRBJ2-7; D gene unclear. Germline V gives CDR1 MGHRA, CDR2 YSYEKL. The CDR3 covers 14 residues. V was clipped by 2 bases and J by 3 bases, with 11 bases between them.

The chain is built from TRBV5-1 and TRBJ2-5, with D possibly TRBD2 on 5 matching bases. V lost 4 bases, J lost 0 bases, and 16 bases lay in between. Germline-derived CDR1 and CDR2 are SGHRS and YFSETQ. The CDR3 is made up of 16 amino acids. CDR3 protein: CASSPGSSLYQETQYF. CDR3 nucleotides: TGCGCCAGCAGCCCGGGGAGCTCTTTGTACCAAGAGACCCAGTACTTC.

V and J are TRBV7-3 and TRBJ2-1; D not resolved. Trimming removed 2 bases at V and 0 bases at J, with 14 bases between. The CDR3 sequence is 17 residues long. CDR1 and CDR2 (germline): SGHTA, FQGTGA. The CDR3 spells CASSLGEPLSSYNEQFF. CDR3 nucleotide sequence: TGTGCCAGCAGCTTAGGGGAACCCCTTAGCTCCTACAATGAGCAGTTCTTC.

The chain is built from TRBV5-1 and TRBJ2-7, with TRBD2 matching over 8 bases. In germline, CDR1 is SGHRS, CDR2 YFSETQ. There are 15 residues in the CDR3. V lost 1 base to trimming and J lost 4 bases; unmatched junction nucleotides: 7. The CDR3 sequence: CASSLYGRAFYEQYF. CDR3 coding DNA: TGCGCCAGCAGCTTGTACGGGAGGGCCTTTTACGAGCAGTACTTC.

The V gene is TRBV13, the J gene TRBJ1-1; D gene ambiguous. Germline values: CDR1 PRHDT, CDR2 FYEKMQ (reference sequence). Trimming removed 2 bases from V and 2 bases from J, with 0 bases in between. This CDR3 is built from 11 residues. The CDR3 reads CASSLNTEAFF. The DNA of the CDR3 is TGTGCCAGCAGCTTAAACACTGAAGCTTTCTTT. Combining the CDR3 with reference TRBV13 and TRBJ1-1 gives the whole variable domain AAGVIQSPRHLIKEKRETATLKCYPIPRHDTVYWYQQGPGQDPQFLISFYEKMQSDKGSIPDRFSAQQFSDYHSELNMSSLELGDSALYFCASSLNTEAFFGQGTRLTVV.